This is a list of T cell receptor beta chains from one sample in a study of spatial heterogeneity in lung cancer. TCRdb independently ran MiXCR on the 5' RACE reads; one entry per CDR3 protein. The top ten hold 15% of the sample, which has roughly 12,000 distinct CDR3 sequences, roughly 14% seen once. This material consisted of lung tumor tissue, taken at surgery. The source of these receptors is a male donor with early-stage non-small cell lung cancer. Each CDR3 is given with its conserved first and last residue. D genes are given only for firm matches. Not all rows give a size; the values are once, few, many and, for expanded clones, a class.

NA	TRBV12-3/TRBV12-4	TRBD1	TRBJ1-5	CASRGTGDSNQPQHF	TGTGCCAGCAGAGGGACAGGGGATAGCAATCAGCCCCAGCATTTT
medium-sized	TRBV28	TRBD2	TRBJ2-1	CASSPTGTSGNNEQFF	TGTGCCAGCAGTCCAACCGGGACTAGCGGCAACAATGAGCAGTTCTTC
NA	TRBV12-3/TRBV12-4	TRBD1	TRBJ1-1	CASSDTGTDAMNTEAFF	TGTGCCAGCAGTGACACCGGGACAGACGCCATGAACACTGAAGCTTTCTTT
NA	TRBV28	TRBD1	TRBJ2-7	CASSPRTGAHEQYF	TGTGCCAGCAGTCCCCGGACAGGGGCCCACGAGCAGTACTTC
few	TRBV5-1	NA	TRBJ1-5	CASSLNPSDGRPQHF	TGCGCCAGCAGCCTTAACCCCTCTGACGGGAGGCCCCAGCATTTT
NA	TRBV12-3/TRBV12-4	TRBD1	TRBJ1-3	CASSLRQGSGNTIYF	TGTGCCAGCAGTCTCAGACAGGGTTCGGGAAACACCATATATTTT
few	TRBV20-1	NA	TRBJ2-1	CSAGAVRDSGFDEQFF	TGCAGTGCCGGAGCGGTGCGGGACAGTGGATTCGATGAGCAGTTCTTC
NA	TRBV5-1	NA	TRBJ2-3	CASSLGSTSQYF	TGCGCCAGCAGCTTGGGGAGCACATCGCAGTATTTT
medium-sized	TRBV29-1	TRBD1	TRBJ2-7	CSAGQGFSYEQYF	TGCAGCGCGGGACAGGGATTCTCCTACGAGCAGTACTTC
few	TRBV20-1	TRBD2	TRBJ2-7	CSARILAGEAQYF	TGCAGTGCTAGAATCTTGGCGGGAGAGGCGCAGTACTTC
many	TRBV9	NA	TRBJ2-7	CASSVLGGEQYF	TGTGCCAGCAGCGTCCTAGGGGGGGAGCAGTACTTC
medium-sized	TRBV23-1	TRBD2	TRBJ2-7	CASSRGTTNPYEQYF	TGCGCCAGCAGTCGAGGGACTACCAACCCCTACGAGCAGTACTTC
many	TRBV7-2	NA	TRBJ1-6	CASSLVGPLHF	TGTGCCAGCAGCTTAGTAGGCCCCCTCCACTTT
many	TRBV2	TRBD1	TRBJ2-3	CASSRTGDTDTQYF	TGTGCCAGCAGCCGGACAGGGGACACAGATACGCAGTATTTT
many	TRBV6-6	TRBD1	TRBJ2-7	CASRFDRGVTYEQYF	TGTGCCAGCAGATTCGACAGGGGGGTCACCTACGAGCAGTACTTC
many	TRBV29-1	TRBD2	TRBJ2-1	CSVASGSNEQFF	TGCAGCGTTGCTAGCGGGAGCAATGAGCAGTTCTTC
NA	TRBV28	NA	TRBJ2-7	CASSPHGVTYEQYF	TGTGCCAGCAGCCCCCACGGGGTTACCTACGAGCAGTACTTC
many	TRBV7-2	NA	TRBJ2-2	CASSLRTRNTGELFF	TGTGCCAGCAGCTTAAGAACTAGGAACACCGGGGAGCTGTTTTTT
NA	TRBV27	TRBD1	TRBJ1-5	CASSSQGADQPQHF	TGTGCCAGCAGTTCACAGGGGGCGGATCAGCCCCAGCATTTT
medium-sized	TRBV28	NA	TRBJ2-1	CASSSQSWEQFF	TGTGCCAGCAGTTCCCAATCTTGGGAGCAGTTCTTC
NA	TRBV20-1	TRBD1	TRBJ1-2	CSARAQGGANYGYTF	TGCAGTGCTAGAGCACAGGGGGGAGCAAACTATGGCTACACCTTC
few	TRBV6-5	NA	TRBJ1-6	CASTYTNNSPLHF	TGTGCCAGCACCTACACAAATAATTCACCCCTCCACTTT
many	TRBV29-1	TRBD1	TRBJ1-2	CSVRQGDYGYTF	TGCAGCGTTCGACAGGGCGACTATGGCTACACCTTC
medium-sized	TRBV13	TRBD2	TRBJ2-5	CASSLSGGAETQYF	TGTGCCAGCAGCTTAAGCGGGGGGGCGGAGACCCAGTACTTC
many	TRBV6-5	NA	TRBJ2-7	CASRSLGGDEQYF	TGTGCCAGCAGATCCCTAGGGGGGGACGAGCAGTACTTC
once	TRBV30	TRBD1	TRBJ1-1	CAWSGWTGNTEAFF	TGTGCCTGGAGTGGATGGACAGGGAACACTGAAGCTTTCTTT
many	TRBV6-5	NA	TRBJ2-3	CASSGSADTQYF	TGTGCCTCGTCGGGTTCCGCAGATACGCAGTATTTT
NA	TRBV27	TRBD2	TRBJ2-3	CATKDPPGGPGTDTQYF	TGTGCCACCAAGGACCCTCCGGGAGGGCCGGGCACAGATACGCAGTATTTT
NA	TRBV20-1	NA	TRBJ2-7	CSARPGGLYEQYF	TGCAGTGCGCGGCCCGGCGGGCTCTACGAGCAGTACTTC
many	TRBV12-3/TRBV12-4	NA	TRBJ1-6	CASSLAGGPLHF	TGTGCCAGCAGTTTAGCGGGGGGTCCCCTCCACTTT
few	TRBV6-2/TRBV6-3	NA	TRBJ2-3	CASSVADGATDTQYF	TGTGCCAGCAGTGTCGCGGACGGCGCCACAGATACGCAGTATTTT
few	TRBV12-3/TRBV12-4	TRBD1	TRBJ2-7	CASSLQQGDKQYF	TGTGCCAGCAGTTTACAGCAGGGGGATAAGCAGTACTTC
few	TRBV7-8	TRBD2	TRBJ2-5	CASSAASGGSVKTQYF	TGTGCCAGCAGCGCCGCTAGCGGGGGCTCGGTAAAGACCCAGTACTTC
NA	TRBV11-2	NA	TRBJ2-3	CASSLAFHTDTQYF	TGTGCCAGCAGCTTAGCTTTCCACACAGATACGCAGTATTTT
NA	TRBV7-9	NA	TRBJ2-5	CASSSSNPASLTQYF	TGTGCCAGCAGCTCGTCGAACCCAGCCTCTTTGACCCAGTACTTC
NA	TRBV20-1	TRBD1	TRBJ2-3	CSASLTGPDTDTQYF	TGCAGTGCTAGCCTGACAGGGCCCGATACAGATACGCAGTATTTT
medium-sized	TRBV30	NA	TRBJ1-3	CAWSGTSGNTIYF	TGTGCCTGGAGTGGAACGTCGGGAAACACCATATATTTT
NA	TRBV2	NA	TRBJ2-5	CASSYPETQYF	TGTGCCAGCAGTTATCCAGAGACCCAGTACTTC
few	TRBV6-5	NA	TRBJ2-7	CASSYRRPRSGGYEQYF	TGTGCCAGCAGTTACCGCCGCCCGAGGAGTGGCGGTTACGAGCAGTACTTC
many	TRBV10-1	TRBD1	TRBJ2-3	CASSESRGPASTDTQYF	TGCGCCAGCAGTGAGTCCAGGGGGCCCGCTAGCACAGATACGCAGTATTTT
NA	TRBV5-1	NA	TRBJ2-4	CASSLDAYRGKNIQYF	TGCGCCAGCAGCTTGGATGCCTACCGGGGCAAAAACATTCAGTACTTC
many	TRBV28	NA	TRBJ1-4	CASSSRTQGNRKLFF	TGTGCCAGCAGTTCTCGGACACAGGGCAATAGGAAACTGTTTTTT
many	TRBV19	NA	TRBJ1-2	CASRTDTRRYTF	TGTGCCAGTAGGACGGACACGCGACGCTACACCTTC
medium-sized	TRBV29-1	TRBD1	TRBJ1-1	CSVVDRTNTEAFF	TGCAGCGTTGTGGACAGGACGAACACTGAAGCTTTCTTT
many	TRBV6-2/TRBV6-3	TRBD1	TRBJ1-1	CASSDPGTGKIEAFF	TGTGCCAGCAGTGATCCTGGGACAGGCAAAATTGAAGCTTTCTTT
medium-sized	TRBV28	TRBD1	TRBJ1-4	CASSSPDRGREKLFF	TGTGCCAGCAGTTCCCCGGACAGGGGGCGAGAAAAACTGTTTTTT
many	TRBV29-1	NA	TRBJ1-1	CSVGQMNTEAFF	TGCAGCGTTGGGCAGATGAACACTGAAGCTTTCTTT
many	TRBV4-1	NA	TRBJ1-4	CASSHGPQANEKLFF	TGCGCCAGCAGCCACGGTCCGCAGGCTAATGAAAAACTGTTTTTT